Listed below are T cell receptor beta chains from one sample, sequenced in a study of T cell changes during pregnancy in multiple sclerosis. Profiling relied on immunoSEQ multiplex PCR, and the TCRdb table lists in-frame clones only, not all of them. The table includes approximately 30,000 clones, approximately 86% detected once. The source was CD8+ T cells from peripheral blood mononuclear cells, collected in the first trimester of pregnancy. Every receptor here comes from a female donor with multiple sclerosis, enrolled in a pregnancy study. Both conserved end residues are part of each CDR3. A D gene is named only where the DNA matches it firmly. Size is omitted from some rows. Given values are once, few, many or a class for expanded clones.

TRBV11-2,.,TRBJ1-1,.,CASSRTQNTEAFF,TGTGCCAGCTCACGAACACAGAACACTGAAGCTTTCTTT
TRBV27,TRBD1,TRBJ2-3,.,CASSQWTGGVDTQYF,TGTGCCAGCAGTCAGTGGACAGGAGGAGTAGATACGCAGTATTTT
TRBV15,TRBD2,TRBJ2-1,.,CATSRGVGTSGSPYNEQFF,TGTGCCACCAGCAGAGGGGTTGGGACTAGCGGGAGCCCCTACAATGAGCAGTTCTTC
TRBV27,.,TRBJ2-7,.,CASSQTSSHEQYF,TGTGCCAGCAGTCAGACTAGTTCCCACGAGCAGTACTTC
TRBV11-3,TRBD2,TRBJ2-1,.,CASSSRLAPYNEQFF,TGTGCCAGCAGCTCGAGACTAGCCCCCTACAATGAGCAGTTCTTC
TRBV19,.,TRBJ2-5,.,CASSIDPSPETQYF,TGTGCCAGTAGTATAGATCCTAGCCCTGAGACCCAGTACTTC
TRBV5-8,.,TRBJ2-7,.,CASSLEGGVRSYEQYF,TGTGCCAGCAGCTTAGAAGGGGGGGTCAGGTCCTACGAGCAGTACTTC
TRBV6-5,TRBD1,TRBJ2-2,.,CASSYPGQGNTGELFF,TGTGCCAGCAGTTATCCGGGACAGGGCAACACCGGGGAGCTGTTTTTT
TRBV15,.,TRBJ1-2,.,CATSTEGGGYTF,TGTGCCACCAGCACCGAGGGTGGCGGCTACACCTTC
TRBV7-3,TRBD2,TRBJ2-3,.,CASSSGLAGDTQYF,TGTGCCAGCAGCTCGGGACTAGCGGGGGATACGCAGTATTTT
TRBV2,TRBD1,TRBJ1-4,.,CASGGTGDEKLFF,TGTGCCAGCGGAGGGACAGGGGATGAAAAACTGTTTTTT
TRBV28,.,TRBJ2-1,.,CASSLVAGIHNEQFF,TGTGCCAGCAGTTTAGTCGCAGGGATTCATAATGAGCAGTTCTTC
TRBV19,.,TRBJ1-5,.,CASRDWYGNQPQHF,TGTGCCAGTAGAGACTGGTACGGCAATCAGCCCCAGCATTTT
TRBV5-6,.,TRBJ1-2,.,CASSPWTALYGYTF,TGTGCCAGCAGCCCCTGGACAGCCCTCTATGGCTACACCTTC
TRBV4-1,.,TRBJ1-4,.,CASSQEWGDGLNF,TGCGCCAGCAGCCAAGAATGGGGGGACGGCCTGAATTTT
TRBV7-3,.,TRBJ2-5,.,CASSLGGGARETQYF,TGTGCCAGCAGCTTGGGAGGGGGGGCGCGTGAGACCCAGTACTTC
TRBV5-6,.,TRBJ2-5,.,CASSPDSSETQYF,TGTGCCAGCAGCCCGGACAGTTCAGAGACCCAGTACTTC
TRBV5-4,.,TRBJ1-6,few,CASSPGREINSPLHF,TGTGCCAGCAGCCCGGGCCGGGAGATTAATTCACCCCTCCACTTT